These T cell receptor beta chains were read from a single sample in a study of blood T cells in healthy people across ages. TCRdb analysed the 5' RACE reads with MiXCR anew, one entry per CDR3 protein. This table has around 800,000 distinct CDR3 sequences, about 42% appearing once. Material for sequencing was blood. Every receptor here comes from a man aged 55-75 years in good health. CDR3s include the opening cysteine and the closing phenylalanine or tryptophan.

V gene	J gene	CDR3 protein
TRBV5-1	TRBJ2-2	CASSLDAGRPGELFF
TRBV5-1	TRBJ2-1	CASSVAGRLNEQFF
TRBV3-1	TRBJ2-5	CASSQWAGGNQETQYF
TRBV15	TRBJ2-5	CATSSLGAKIETQYF
TRBV12-3/TRBV12-4	TRBJ2-1	CASGRQGTNNEQFF
TRBV12-3/TRBV12-4	TRBJ2-5	CASSFGGSRETQYF
TRBV7-6	.	CASSPNHREREQYF
TRBV20-1	.	CSARGRLDLRETQYF
TRBV6-5	TRBJ2-1	CASSLTGRGNEQFF
TRBV14	.	CASSFGVREWKNIQYF
TRBV9	TRBJ1-1	CASSVGSGVNTEAFF
TRBV18	TRBJ1-6	CASSPGQPNSPLHF
TRBV7-2	TRBJ2-5	CASRLRSGQETQYF
TRBV5-1	TRBJ2-1	CASSTGQGGNEQFF
TRBV6-1	TRBJ2-7	CASSEGDGVYEQYF
TRBV25-1	TRBJ2-1	CASSEYKSGLEMGEQFF
TRBV20-1	TRBJ2-5	CSATIAETQYF
TRBV28	TRBJ2-5	CASSITSGKKGNEQYF
TRBV7-2	.	CASKKTSGGNYEQYF
TRBV9	TRBJ2-5	CASSDRDREETQYF
TRBV6-4	TRBJ2-5	CASSGRGQTQVFCWNEQYF
TRBV11-3	TRBJ2-2	CASSLEGPLNTGELFF
TRBV7-2	TRBJ2-6	CASSLVGQGSGANVLTF
TRBV5-1	TRBJ1-4	CASSLEDEKLFF
TRBV12-3/TRBV12-4	TRBJ2-3	CASSLLAPPDTQYF
TRBV7-2	TRBJ2-3	CASSSYTDTQYF
TRBV3-1	TRBJ1-1	CASSRTYRNTEAFF
TRBV28	TRBJ1-2	CGSFSNYGYTF
TRBV6-2/TRBV6-3	TRBJ1-1	CASSRTGREAFF
TRBV9	TRBJ2-6	CASSVTRGMSPGANVLTF
TRBV20-1	TRBJ2-7	CSARDSPKGLIIEQYF
TRBV4-2	TRBJ2-2	CASSQDLSGGAVGELFF
TRBV6-1	TRBJ2-5	CASRPGPQETQYF
TRBV5-1	TRBJ2-3	CASSFSGGTSTDTQYF
TRBV6-2/TRBV6-3	TRBJ2-3	CASSYAENLDTDTQYF
TRBV7-3	TRBJ2-1	CASSLKPGQGRFGSYNEQFF
TRBV6-6	TRBJ1-4	CASSFGNEKLFF
TRBV20-1	TRBJ1-2	CSARSQGAIGYTF
TRBV4-3	TRBJ2-3	CASSHSNGTGTDTQYF
TRBV20-1	TRBJ1-5	CSARDGQRGGNQPQHF
TRBV5-1	TRBJ2-7	CASSRDRGPSSYEQYF
TRBV7-2	TRBJ2-3	CASSSLGDPDTQYF
TRBV9	TRBJ1-2	CASSAGQGATNYGYTF
TRBV12-3/TRBV12-4	TRBJ2-5	CASSLGGARDQETQYF
TRBV20-1	TRBJ2-4	CSAGAKNIQYF